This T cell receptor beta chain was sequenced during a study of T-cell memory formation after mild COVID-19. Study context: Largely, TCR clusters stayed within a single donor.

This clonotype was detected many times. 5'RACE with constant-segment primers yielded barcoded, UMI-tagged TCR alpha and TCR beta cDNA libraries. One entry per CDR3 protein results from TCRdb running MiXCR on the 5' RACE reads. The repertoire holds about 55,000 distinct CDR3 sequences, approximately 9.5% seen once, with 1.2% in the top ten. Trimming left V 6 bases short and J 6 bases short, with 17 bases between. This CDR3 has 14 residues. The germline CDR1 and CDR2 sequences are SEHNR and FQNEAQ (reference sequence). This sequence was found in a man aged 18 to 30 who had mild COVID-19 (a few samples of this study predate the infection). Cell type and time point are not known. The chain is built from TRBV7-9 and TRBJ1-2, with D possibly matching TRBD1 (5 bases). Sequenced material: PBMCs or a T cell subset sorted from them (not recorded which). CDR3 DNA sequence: TGTGCCAGCAGGTCCGGGACGGCAACTCATGGCTACACCTTC. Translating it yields CASRSGTATHGYTF.